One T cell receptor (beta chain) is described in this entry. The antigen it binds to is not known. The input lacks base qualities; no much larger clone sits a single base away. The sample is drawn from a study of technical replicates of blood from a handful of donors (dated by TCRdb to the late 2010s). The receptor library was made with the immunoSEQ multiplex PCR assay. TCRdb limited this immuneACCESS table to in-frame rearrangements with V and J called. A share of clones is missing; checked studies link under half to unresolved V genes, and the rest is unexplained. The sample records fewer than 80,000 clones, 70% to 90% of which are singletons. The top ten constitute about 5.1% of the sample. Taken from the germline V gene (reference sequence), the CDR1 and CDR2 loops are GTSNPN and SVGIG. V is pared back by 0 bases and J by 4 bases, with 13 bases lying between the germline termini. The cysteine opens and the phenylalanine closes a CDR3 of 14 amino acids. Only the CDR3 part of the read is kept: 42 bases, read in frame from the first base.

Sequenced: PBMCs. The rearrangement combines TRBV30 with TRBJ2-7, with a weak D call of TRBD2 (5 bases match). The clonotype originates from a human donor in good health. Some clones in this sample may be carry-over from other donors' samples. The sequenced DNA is TGTGCCTGGAGTGTAAGGAGGCAGCGTTACGAGCAGTACTTC. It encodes CAWSVRRQRYEQYF.